This T cell receptor (beta chain) was retrieved from a study of T-cell reconstitution after alpha-beta-depleted transplantation in children. TCRbeta library construction was performed incorporating unique molecular identifiers. TCRdb independently ran MiXCR on the PCR reads; one entry per CDR3 protein. The sample contains 200,000 to 250,000 distinct CDR3 sequences, 7% to 9% of which appear only once. Study conclusions and caveats: About two months after transplant, alpha-beta T cells reportedly came from several hundred expanded graft clones. Surviving thymic progenitors and recipient T cells were the source of high TCRbeta diversity at day 60 in some patients. A year had passed since transplant, and T-cell counts and diversity by then came mostly from newly produced T cells.

This clonotype was seen a handful of times. Its specificity is not known. This TCR derives from a male patient under 10 years old who had a stem cell transplant for acute myeloid leukemia, so the T cells may come from the graft donor. Source: PBMCs, mostly from graft donor cells, taken 360 days after TCRalphabeta/CD19-depleted stem cell transplant.

The CDR3 protein is CASSLRSAAPGTGELFF. The CDR3 region has the DNA TGCGCCAGCAGCTTGAGGTCAGCAGCCCCGGGTACCGGGGAGCTGTTTTTT. The chain employs TRBV5-1 and TRBJ2-2; no clear D. The CDR3 extends over 17 amino acids. CDR1 and CDR2 from the germline V gene are SGHRS and YFSETQ. The V end lost 1 base, the J end lost 5 bases, and 18 bases lay between the germline ends.